This T cell receptor beta chain originates from a study of T cell responses to AZD1222 COVID-19 vaccine. The CDR3 contains 15 residues. CDR1 and CDR2 from the germline V gene are MNHEY and SVGAGI. After removal of 5 bases from V and 4 bases from J, the junction contained 10 bases not matched to a gene. Using immunoSEQ multiplex PCR, the repertoire was profiled, and TCRdb retains in-frame clones only, with some absent. Counted here are roughly 120,000 clones, more than 75% occurring once; the ten biggest clones make up 3.5% to 4%. The material sequenced was peripheral blood, taken 28 days after the second AZD1222 dose. The sequence came from an adult who received the AZD1222 COVID-19 vaccine. The V gene is TRBV6-5, the J gene TRBJ2-5, with TRBD1 identical over 7 bases. The DNA for the CDR3 is TGTGCCAGCAGTCCGACAGGGCTAGGGTCAGAGACCCAGTACTTC. Its translation is CASSPTGLGSETQYF.